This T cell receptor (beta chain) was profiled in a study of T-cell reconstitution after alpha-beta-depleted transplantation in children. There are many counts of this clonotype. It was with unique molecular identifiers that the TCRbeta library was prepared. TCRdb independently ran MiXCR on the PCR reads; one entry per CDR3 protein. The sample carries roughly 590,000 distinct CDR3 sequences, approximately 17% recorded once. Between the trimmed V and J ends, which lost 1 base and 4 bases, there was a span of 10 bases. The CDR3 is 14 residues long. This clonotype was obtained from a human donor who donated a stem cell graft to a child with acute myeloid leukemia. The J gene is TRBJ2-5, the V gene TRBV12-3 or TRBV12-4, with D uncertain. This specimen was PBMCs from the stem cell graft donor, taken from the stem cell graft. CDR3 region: CASSLGPGRETQYF. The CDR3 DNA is TGTGCCAGCAGTTTAGGTCCGGGTAGAGAGACCCAGTACTTC.